A single TCR beta chain is shown here with its context. Its antigen is unknown. No per-base quality is available; no much larger clone lies one base away. The library was built by means of the immunoSEQ multiplex PCR assay. For most patients, genomic DNA was isolated with the Qiagen DNeasy Blood and Tissue Kit and shipped frozen to Adaptive Biotechnologies for TCR sequencing. High-throughput TCR-beta CDR3 sequencing of genomic DNA from most patients was performed by Adaptive Biotechnologies. On the authors' methods: Adaptive's ImmunoSEQ software was the source of the TCR sequencing data for 18 patients, while a few other patients were processed with MiXCR and VDJtools. To correct CD4 versus CD8 sorting errors, any sequence found in both subsets at a frequency ratio below 5:1 was removed. Because the origin of CDR3 nucleotide sequences shared between donor and recipient could not be assigned, those sequences were removed. At least 2-fold expansion over unstimulated cells and a minimum CFSE-low frequency of 0.002% (template counts) or 0.001% (read counts) were required for clones to be classified as alloreactive. A clone was considered mappable if detected in the sequenced pre-transplant spleen, lymph node, or MLR CFSE-low populations of the donor or recipient. The cumulative frequency of alloreactive clones was calculated as a percentage of all sequences, weighted by copy number. Drawn from immuneACCESS, this table holds only the in-frame rearrangements with V and J called that TCRdb kept. Clones are partly lost; checked studies trace under half to an unresolved V gene and leave the rest unexplained. V and J calls and clone size follow that table, whereas D and trimming were derived from the DNA. This sample holds about 73,000 clones; 90% were observed only once. The biggest ten clones account for approximately 4.1% of the sample.

As encoded in the germline V gene, CDR1 is MGHRA while CDR2 is YSYEKL. The CDR3 contains 16 residues, cysteine and phenylalanine counted. Kept here is only the CDR3 DNA, which spans 48 bases and is read in frame from base 1. At the junction V is shortened by 5 bases and J by 4 bases, with 18 bases in between. The time point label corresponds to: cells obtained before transplantation from donor or recipient. CD3+CD4+ and CD3+CD8+ populations were FACS-sorted from unstimulated pre-transplant donor and recipient cells taken from spleen or lymph nodes. The sample originates from a study of graft-versus-host responses after intestinal transplantation (dated by TCRdb to the early 2020s). About the investigation overall: Multivisceral, liver-intestinal, or isolated intestinal transplants were received by the recipients. Every recipient was given anti-thymocyte globulin induction, then maintenance tacrolimus and steroids for around three years. Bulk TCR-beta CDR3 sequencing was used to track graft-versus-host and host-versus-graft alloreactive T cell clones in the graft, circulation and bone marrow after intestinal transplantation. Alloreactive clones were identified by sequencing pre-transplant mixed lymphocyte reaction products and comparing these products with unstimulated pre-transplant donor and recipient T cells. A cohort of about two dozen intestinal transplant recipients, including one retransplant, was enrolled, and 3 patients lacking pretransplant specimens were excluded. A peak of at least 4% donor T cells among recipient peripheral blood mononuclear cells was the definition used for donor T cell macrochimerism. Rather than being sequenced by the commercial service, samples from a few later patients were sequenced in-house on an Illumina MiSeq and processed with MiXCR.

The paper as a whole reports these results and caveats: Conclusions were limited by the relatively low number and heterogeneity of intestinal transplant patients. Early after transplant, peak levels of circulating GvH clones were associated with declines in HvG clones. GvH clones turned up in recipient bone marrow, with some appearing earlier in ileal mucosa or blood, a pattern consistent with an intestinal mucosal origin. High GvH to HvG T cell clonal ratios were observed in the allografts of patients with donor T cell macrochimerism.

The sequence derives from a human donor who was the organ donor for an intestinal transplant. The specimen was unstimulated CD8+ T cells sorted from spleen or lymph node cells, collected before transplant. In this chain, TRBV4-1 is recombined with TRBJ2-1; a tentative D call is TRBD2 (7 bases match). At the DNA level, the sequence is TGCGCCAGCAGCACACAGGATGGGGGGGCATACAATGAGCAGTTCTTC. It specifies CASSTQDGGAYNEQFF.